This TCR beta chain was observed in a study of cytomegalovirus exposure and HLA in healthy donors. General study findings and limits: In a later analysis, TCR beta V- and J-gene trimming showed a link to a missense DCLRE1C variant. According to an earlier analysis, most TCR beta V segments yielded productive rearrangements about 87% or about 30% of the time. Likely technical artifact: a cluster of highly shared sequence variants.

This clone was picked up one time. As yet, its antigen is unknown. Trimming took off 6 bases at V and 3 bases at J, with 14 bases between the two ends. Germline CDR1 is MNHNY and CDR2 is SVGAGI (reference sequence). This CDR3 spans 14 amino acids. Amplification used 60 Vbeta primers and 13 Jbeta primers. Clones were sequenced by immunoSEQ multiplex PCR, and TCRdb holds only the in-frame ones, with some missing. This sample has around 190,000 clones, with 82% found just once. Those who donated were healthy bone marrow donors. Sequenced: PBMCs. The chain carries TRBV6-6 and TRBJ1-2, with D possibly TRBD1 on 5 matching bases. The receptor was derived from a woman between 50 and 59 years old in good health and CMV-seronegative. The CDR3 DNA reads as TGTGCCAGCAGGTATCAGGGATTCGACTATGGCTACACCTTC. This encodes CASRYQGFDYGYTF.